This T cell receptor beta chain was found in a study of somatic mutations in cytotoxic T cells in rheumatoid arthritis. Study-level background: Flow cytometry sorted some V beta antibody-stained T-cell populations to nearly 100% purity, V beta1+ cells among them being sequenced for TCRB. Whole-study results and caveats: Rheumatoid arthritis patients were compared with age-matched healthy controls, and their CD8+ T-cell clonality did not differ significantly. With about 60 patients examined, fewer than 10 had a largest CD8+ clone exceeding 20% of CD8+ cells.

Positive magnetic bead selection was used to isolate CD4+ and CD8+ cells; purity was checked by flow cytometry. Germline-derived CDR1 and CDR2 are SGDLS and YYNGEE. CDR3 length: 15 residues. Trimming removed 0 bases at V and 5 bases at J, with 14 bases between. Of note for this clone: What it binds is unknown.

Produced via immunoSEQ multiplex PCR; TCRdb's table is partial and in-frame only. Of some 20,000 clones listed, 65% to 85% are singletons. Sequencing was done on a sample of CD8+ T cells sorted from blood. The receptor's source is an adult with rheumatoid arthritis. The chain has TRBV9 and TRBJ1-1; possibly TRBD1 for D (5 bases). This chain's CDR3 is CASSVATTWGTEAFF. CDR3 DNA: TGTGCCAGCAGCGTAGCTACTACGTGGGGGACTGAAGCTTTCTTT.